Following are 3 T cell receptor beta chains from one sample sequenced in a study of cytomegalovirus exposure and HLA in healthy donors. It was with 60 Vbeta and 13 Jbeta primers that the PCR ran. The table came from immunoSEQ multiplex PCR; TCRdb's copy has only in-frame clones and leaves some out. The data contain about 110,000 clones, around 73% of them singletons. The source material was PBMCs. These receptors originate from a man under 40 in good health and CMV-seronegative.

The chain uses TRBV7-9 and TRBJ2-7; TRBD2 matches 16 bases. The germline V gene encodes CDR1 SEHNR and CDR2 FQNEAQ (reference sequence). Trimming took 5 bases from V and 2 from J; bases not matched to a gene: 3. The CDR3 has 16 residues. The CDR3 nucleotides read TGTGCCAGCAGCCCAGGGACTAGCGGGAGGGCCTACGAGCAGTACTTC. Protein sequence: CASSPGTSGRAYEQYF.

The gene calls are TRBV5-1 and TRBJ2-3; 7 nucleotides agree with TRBD1. J lost 6 bases, V lost 4 bases, and 5 bases had no gene match. The CDR3 contains 13 residues. Germline CDR1 SGHRS, CDR2 YFSETQ. This chain's CDR3 is CASSAQGWDTQYF. Written as DNA, the CDR3 is TGCGCCAGCAGCGCACAGGGGTGGGATACGCAGTATTTT.

The chain couples TRBV7-9 to TRBJ2-5, with TRBD2 matching over 9 bases. CDR1 SEHNR and CDR2 FQNEAQ come from the germline V gene (reference sequence). V gave up 8 bases and J gave up 3 bases; unmatched junction bases: 7. The CDR3 has 14 amino acids. DNA of the CDR3: TGTGCCAGCTCCTCGGGACTAGCCGAAGAGACCCAGTACTTC. It encodes CASSSGLAEETQYF.